Below are 22 T cell receptor beta chains sequenced from a single sample in a study of cytomegalovirus exposure and HLA in healthy donors. The PCR was carried out with 60 Vbeta primers and 13 Jbeta primers. Some clones are missing from TCRdb's copy, which holds only in-frame ones; the method was immunoSEQ multiplex PCR. The data hold around 130,000 clones, with more than 80% observed a single time. Sequencing used PBMCs. The receptors stem from a man aged 30 to 45 in good health and CMV-seronegative.

The gene calls are TRBV30 and TRBJ2-7; TRBD1 aligns across 9 bases. The CDR3 contains 13 residues. CDR1 and CDR2 (germline): GTSNPN, SVGIG (reference sequence). The V gene end was trimmed by 5 bases and the J gene end by 0 bases; junction bases not matched to a gene: 2. For the CDR3, the DNA is TGTGCCTGGGGACAGGGGATCTCCTACGAGCAGTACTTC. Its protein is CAWGQGISYEQYF.

The V gene is TRBV28, the J gene TRBJ2-7, with 9 bases aligning to TRBD2. The CDR3 is 14 amino acids. V lost 5 bases, J lost 4 bases, and 6 bases stayed unmatched. Per the germline V gene, CDR1 is MDHEN and CDR2 is SYDVKM. CDR3 residues: CASSISGRFYEQYF. The CDR3 DNA follows: TGTGCCAGCAGTATTAGCGGGAGATTTTACGAGCAGTACTTC.

The chain joins TRBV2 to TRBJ1-5, with TRBD1 matching over 9 bases. This CDR3 has 14 residues. V lost 6 bases to trimming and J lost 5 bases; unmatched junction nucleotides: 5. CDR1 SNHLY and CDR2 FYNNEI come from the germline V gene. The CDR3 is CASSYGQGYQPQHF. CDR3 DNA: TGTGCCAGCAGCTATGGACAGGGGTATCAGCCCCAGCATTTT.

The V gene is TRBV28, the J gene TRBJ2-7, with D unclear. Trimming stripped 4 bases from V and 3 bases from J, with 19 bases between. Per germline, CDR1 MDHEN and CDR2 SYDVKM. The CDR3 spans 16 residues. The CDR3 coding sequence is TGTGCCAGCAGTTCGTCTGGCGGAGAGGTTCACTACGAGCAGTACTTC. Translated: CASSSSGGEVHYEQYF.

The V call is TRBV5-6, the J call TRBJ2-3; perhaps TRBD2 as D (5 bases). The CDR3 length is 14 residues. V was shortened by 1 base and J by 0 bases, with 6 bases between the two germline ends. Germline V CDR1 and CDR2: SGHDT, YYEEEE. CDR3 protein: CASSLSGSTDTQYF. CDR3 nucleotides: TGTGCCAGCAGCTTGTCGGGAAGCACAGATACGCAGTATTTT.

The chain uses TRBV27 and TRBJ2-3; D ambiguous. Per germline, CDR1 MNHEY and CDR2 SMNVEV (reference sequence). Trimming removed 3 bases at V and 3 bases at J, with 7 bases between. CDR3 size: 13 residues. CDR3 amino acids: CASSFRETDTQYF. Here the CDR3 DNA reads TGTGCCAGCAGTTTTCGAGAAACAGATACGCAGTATTTT.

V and J are TRBV7-8 and TRBJ2-5; 7 nucleotides align to TRBD2. The CDR3 contains 14 residues. Germline CDR1 is SGHVS and CDR2 is FQNEAQ. The trim removed 1 base at V and 1 base at J, leaving 0 bases unmatched. The DNA of the CDR3 is TGTGCCAGCAGCTTAGGGACTAGCCAAGAGACCCAGTACTTC. Translated: CASSLGTSQETQYF.

The chain uses TRBV10-3 and TRBJ2-7, with TRBD1 matching 7 bases. Per germline, CDR1 ENHRY and CDR2 SYGVKD. Losses at the gene ends were 2 bases for V and 5 bases for J; bases not matched to a gene: 6. The CDR3 runs 14 residues. The CDR3 is CAISEPTGRHEQYF. The DNA for the CDR3 is TGTGCCATCAGTGAGCCGACAGGGCGCCACGAGCAGTACTTC.

The rearrangement links TRBV19 to TRBJ2-6; D not resolved. V was trimmed by 8 bases and J by 11 bases, leaving 16 bases between them. Germline lookup yields CDR1 LNHDA and CDR2 SQIVND (reference sequence). The CDR3 contains 13 residues. The CDR3 is CASSPQVDHVLTF. Written as DNA, the CDR3 is TGTGCCAGTTCCCCCCAGGTCGACCACGTCCTGACTTTC.

V usage is TRBV19 and J usage is TRBJ2-3, with D maybe TRBD2 (5 bases). Trimming removed 4 bases at V and 2 bases at J, with 25 bases between. Looked up from germline, CDR1 is LNHDA and CDR2 is SQIVND (reference sequence). The CDR3 consists of 19 residues. CDR3 residues: CASSTWIPPRLTSTDTQYF. The CDR3 coding sequence is TGTGCCAGTAGTACCTGGATTCCGCCCCGACTAACCTCCACAGATACGCAGTATTTT.

The chain has TRBV11-2 and TRBJ1-1, with 8 bases aligning to TRBD1. This CDR3 is 18 amino acids long. Germline trimming cut 0 bases from V and 4 bases from J; bases unmatched to any gene: 13. The V gene's germline CDR1 is SGHAT and CDR2 FQNNGV. CDR3 in amino acids: CASSLDAADRGMSTEAFF. In DNA, the CDR3 is TGTGCCAGCAGCTTAGATGCCGCCGACAGGGGAATGAGCACTGAAGCTTTCTTT.

In this sample, this clone turned up once. The CDR3 sequence is CASSLVQTYEQYF. CDR3 sequence (DNA): TGCGCCAGCAGCTTGGTACAAACCTACGAGCAGTACTTC. This chain joins TRBV5-1 and TRBJ2-7, with D unclear. V gave up 0 bases and J gave up 2 bases, with 6 bases separating them. This CDR3 is built from 13 residues. Germline values: CDR1 SGHRS, CDR2 YFSETQ.

The chain uses TRBV27 and TRBJ1-5, with D perhaps TRBD1 (6 bases). V lost 1 base and J lost 2, with 9 bases in between. Germline V gives CDR1 MNHEY, CDR2 SMNVEV (reference sequence). The CDR3 covers 15 residues. The CDR3 DNA is TGTGCCAGCAGTTTATGGGGGCCCGGCAATCAGCCCCAGCATTTT. Translating it yields CASSLWGPGNQPQHF.

The chain is built from TRBV27 and TRBJ2-2, with a tentative D call TRBD2 (6 bases). The germline CDR1 and CDR2 sequences are MNHEY and SMNVEV (reference sequence). V was pared by 3 bases and J by 4 bases, with 12 bases between. The CDR3 length is 15 residues. The CDR3 sequence: CASSFGGVGTGELFF. The CDR3 coding sequence is TGTGCCAGCAGTTTCGGGGGAGTCGGCACCGGGGAGCTGTTTTTT.

The chain uses TRBV5-3 and TRBJ1-5, with no clear D. TRBV5-3 is reported as an ORF; its role is uncertain. The CDR3 contains 17 residues. Trimming removed 1 base from V and 2 bases from J, with 16 bases in between. The CDR3 nucleotides are TGTGCCAGAAGCTTGATCCAAGTTATGTCGGGCAATCAGCCCCAGCATTTT. Translation gives CARSLIQVMSGNQPQHF.

This chain uses TRBV30 with TRBJ2-5; possible D gene TRBD2, 7 bases. V was cut by 5 bases and J by 5 bases, with 18 bases left in between. This CDR3 spans 14 amino acids. Germline assignment: CDR1 GTSNPN and CDR2 SVGIG (reference sequence). In nucleotides, the CDR3 is TGTGCCTGGTCCACAGGGAGGGTGCGGGAGACCCAGTACTTC. It yields the protein CAWSTGRVRETQYF.

The chain uses TRBV4-2 and TRBJ2-7, with 8 bases identical to TRBD2. CDR1 is LGHNA and CDR2 is YNFKEQ in the germline V gene. This CDR3 spans 19 amino acids. V shed 0 bases and J 1 base; nucleotides not matched to a gene: 14. This CDR3 is CASSQDFPAGVTSSYEQYF. DNA for the CDR3: TGTGCCAGCAGCCAAGATTTCCCAGCGGGAGTAACATCGTCCTACGAGCAGTACTTC.

There are a few counts of this clone. The V gene is TRBV2, the J gene TRBJ1-1; D gene ambiguous. V lost 8 bases to trimming and J lost 1 base, with 11 bases between them. The CDR3 contains 13 residues. CDR1 SNHLY and CDR2 FYNNEI come from the germline V gene. The CDR3 coding sequence is TGTGCCAGCGGGTCGGCGGAGAACACTGAAGCTTTCTTT. Amino acid sequence: CASGSAENTEAFF.

The CDR3 DNA reads as TGCGCCAGCCAAAGGGAGGGCGTTTTCGAGCAGTACTTC. Translating it yields CASQREGVFEQYF. The chain employs TRBV5-1 and TRBJ2-7; 7 bases line up with TRBD2. CDR1 and CDR2 (germline): SGHRS, YFSETQ. The CDR3 covers 13 residues. Germline trimming cut 7 bases from V and 6 bases from J; bases unmatched to any gene: 10.

CDR3 bases: TGTGCCAGCAGCGTAGGGGGAGGGCGGGGGCCCGGGGAGCTGTTTTTT. This gives the protein CASSVGGGRGPGELFF. V is TRBV9 and J is TRBJ2-2; D is perhaps TRBD2 (7 bases). Germline V gene lookup returns CDR1 SGDLS and CDR2 YYNGEE. Trimming pared 0 bases from V and 6 bases from J, leaving 15 bases between. The length of the CDR3 is 16 residues.

The CDR3 DNA reads TGTGCCAGCAGCTCACCTTTAGCGGGAGGCACCTACAATGAGCAGTTCTTC. This translates into CASSSPLAGGTYNEQFF. This chain connects TRBV7-7 to TRBJ2-1, with 10 bases matching TRBD2. CDR1 and CDR2 (germline): SSHAT, FNYEAQ (reference sequence). The CDR3 has 17 residues. With V trimmed by 4 bases and J by 2 bases, 8 bases remained unmatched.

This chain connects TRBV4-1 to TRBJ2-1; TRBD2 matches 13 bases. The CDR3 has 16 residues. V was pared by 4 bases and J by 9 bases, with 9 bases of the junction left unmatched. Germline values: CDR1 MGHRA, CDR2 YSYEKL. CDR3 sequence: CASSRPTSGRAGEQFF. CDR3 nucleotides: TGCGCCAGCAGCCGTCCCACTAGCGGGAGGGCTGGTGAGCAGTTCTTC.